These T cell receptor beta chains were read from a single sample in a study of blood T cell repertoires in COVID-19. The table came from immunoSEQ multiplex PCR; TCRdb's copy has only in-frame clones and leaves some out. The profile covers fewer than 350,000 clones, with more than 70% appearing a single time and approximately 2% taken by the ten largest. The sample comprised PBMCs or T cells enriched from blood (not recorded which). The receptor source for this set is a woman aged 60-75 years in a cohort exposed to, infected with or recovered from COVID-19 (not recorded which). Both conserved end residues are part of each CDR3. The order of the fields is V gene, D gene, J gene, CDR3 DNA, CDR3 protein. A D gene is named only where the DNA matches it firmly.

TRBV5-1	.	TRBJ1-1	TGCGCCAGCAGCTATACAGGGCGAGCTGAAGCTTTCTTT	CASSYTGRAEAFF
TRBV5-8	.	TRBJ1-4	TGTGCCAGCAGCTTGGGGCAGGGTAATGAAAAACTGTTTTTT	CASSLGQGNEKLFF
TRBV4-1	TRBD1	TRBJ1-2	TGCGCCAGCAGCCAAGTGGGCCCCTCTCAACAGGGGGCAGTCTATGGCTACACCTTC	CASSQVGPSQQGAVYGYTF
TRBV5-1	TRBD2	TRBJ2-7	TGCGCCAGCAGCTTGGAAGCGGGAGGCAGGAACGAGCAGTACTTC	CASSLEAGGRNEQYF
TRBV28	.	TRBJ1-1	TGTGCCAGCGCCTCGCCAGGGAGGAGAGCTGAAGCTTTCTTT	CASASPGRRAEAFF
TRBV18	TRBD2	TRBJ2-7	TGTGCCAGCTCACCGGGTCAAACTAGCGGGAACGAGCAGTACTTC	CASSPGQTSGNEQYF
TRBV9	TRBD2	TRBJ2-5	TGTGCCAGCAGCGTCGGTGGACTAGCGGGGATCCAAGAGACCCAGTACTTC	CASSVGGLAGIQETQYF
TRBV5-1	.	TRBJ2-2	TGCGCCAGCAACCCTCTCCGTCCGGACCTAAGGGGCGGGGAGCTGTTTTTT	CASNPLRPDLRGGELFF
TRBV27	.	TRBJ1-2	TGTGCCAGCAGTTCCCCGGGTCGGCCGGGGAACTATGGCTACACCTTC	CASSSPGRPGNYGYTF
TRBV28	TRBD1	TRBJ2-3	TGTGCCAGCAGTATAACCGGGACAGGGTCCGCAGATACGCAGTATTTT	CASSITGTGSADTQYF
TRBV11-2	TRBD2	TRBJ2-1	TGTGCCAGCAGCTTATGGTCGGGAGGGGGGCGCAATGAGCAGTTCTTC	CASSLWSGGGRNEQFF
TRBV28	TRBD1	TRBJ2-7	TGTGCCAGCAGTTTAAAGGGTCCCGGGACAGGGGGCGGAGGGTACGGCTCCTACGAGCAGTACTTC	CASSLKGPGTGGGGYGSYEQYF
TRBV7-2	TRBD2	TRBJ2-3	TGTGCCAGCAGCTTGGGGCGGGGGGGGACAGATACGCAGTATTTT	CASSLGRGGTDTQYF
TRBV11-1	.	TRBJ2-7	TGTGCCAGCAGCCAGTATGACGAGCAGTACTTC	CASSQYDEQYF
TRBV2	TRBD1	TRBJ1-1	TGTGCCAGCAGTGGGGACAGGGGGCGGAACACTGAAGCTTTCTTT	CASSGDRGRNTEAFF